This T cell receptor beta chain was identified during a study of blood T cell repertoires in COVID-19. Germline loops: CDR1 SGHRS, CDR2 YFSETQ. The V and J ends lost 4 bases and 4 bases, in that order; junction bases with no gene match: 13. CDR3 size: 17 residues. Generated by immunoSEQ multiplex PCR, the TCRdb table keeps only in-frame clones and is missing some. The sample holds some 110,000 clones, roughly four fifths seen once. The clonotype was recovered from a man between 65 and 85 years old with acute or convalescent COVID-19. Sequences were obtained from peripheral blood. The chain couples TRBV5-1 to TRBJ2-1; TRBD1 matches 8 bases. The CDR3 here is CASSPGYGQGRYNEQFF. The DNA for the CDR3 is TGCGCCAGCAGCCCGGGTTATGGACAGGGAAGATACAATGAGCAGTTCTTC. The full variable domain, with the rest looked up from reference TRBV5-1 and TRBJ2-1, is KAGVTQTPRYLIKTRGQQVTLSCSPISGHRSVSWYQQTPGQGLQFLFEYFSETQRNKGNFPGRFSGRQFSNSRSEMNVSTLELGDSALYLCASSPGYGQGRYNEQFFGPGTRLTVL.